This entry lists 25 T cell receptor beta chains sequenced from one sample in a study of monozygotic twins with inflammatory bowel disease (dated by TCRdb to about 2019). The library was obtained by 5' RACE. Data came from an Illumina HiSeq 2500. Reads reprocessed by TCRdb are summarized as one entry per CDR3 protein sequence, and DNA is absent. The sample has under 200,000 distinct CDR3 sequences on record. The ten largest account for over 2.5% of the sample. Input material: blood. These receptor sequences come from a human donor with ulcerative colitis or Crohn's disease, or a healthy co-twin of an affected twin (not recorded which).

The CDR3 spells CASSFGGPEAFF. The J gene is TRBJ1-1, the V gene TRBV12-3 or TRBV12-4. This CDR3 has 12 amino acids.

This chain joins TRBV5-1 and TRBJ2-1. The germline gives CDR1 SGHRS, CDR2 YFSETQ. CDR3 length equals 11 residues. The CDR3 loop is CASNLYNEQFF. Filled out from reference TRBV5-1 and TRBJ2-1, the complete variable domain reads KAGVTQTPRYLIKTRGQQVTLSCSPISGHRSVSWYQQTPGQGLQFLFEYFSETQRNKGNFPGRFSGRQFSNSRSEMNVSTLELGDSALYLCASNLYNEQFFGPGTRLTVL.

The genes are TRBV5-6 and TRBJ2-1; TCRdb's D call, TRBD2, is unchecked because there is no DNA. CDR1 is SGHDT and CDR2 is YYEEEE in the germline V gene. There are 15 residues in the CDR3. The CDR3 loop is CASSPPLAGVHEQFF.

The genes are TRBV12-3 or TRBV12-4 and TRBJ2-1; TCRdb's assignment of TRBD1 cannot be checked, as there is no DNA. The CDR3 runs 13 residues. This chain's CDR3 is CASSAGPPGKQFF.

J is TRBJ2-7 and V is TRBV7-9; TCRdb's assignment of TRBD1 cannot be checked, as there is no DNA. The CDR3 length is 14 residues. Germline values: CDR1 SEHNR, CDR2 FQNEAQ (reference sequence). CDR3 protein: CASSPRAISYEQYF.

The V gene is TRBV28, the J gene TRBJ2-4; TCRdb proposes TRBD1, but this gene call is untestable without DNA. Germline V gives CDR1 MDHEN, CDR2 SYDVKM. The CDR3 sequence is 15 residues long. CDR3: CASSSGDGAKNIQYF.

The chain joins TRBV5-1 to TRBJ1-3; TCRdb returns TRBD1, unconfirmable since there is no DNA. Germline-derived CDR1 and CDR2 are SGHRS and YFSETQ. CDR3 length equals 14 residues. The CDR3: CASSTGQAGDTIYF.

The V and J genes are TRBV5-5 and TRBJ1-5. Looked up from germline, CDR1 is SGHKS and CDR2 is YYEKEE (reference sequence). The length of the CDR3 is 14 residues. This CDR3 is CASSRQDSNQPQHF.

CDR3 sequence reads: CASSDRTGDIYEQYF. The rearrangement uses TRBV7-6 and TRBJ2-7; no DNA is available, so the TRBD1 call from TCRdb remains unchecked. CDR3 length: 15 residues. Germline V gives CDR1 SGHVS, CDR2 FNYEAQ.

V is TRBV20-1 and J is TRBJ2-1; TCRdb selects TRBD1, and the lack of DNA leaves this call unchecked. In germline, CDR1 is DFQATT, CDR2 SNEGSKA (reference sequence). The CDR3 is 15 residues long. The CDR3 spells CSATPGQPHYNEQFF.

The genes are TRBV20-1 and TRBJ2-1. Germline V lookup: CDR1 DFQATT, CDR2 SNEGSKA (reference sequence). This CDR3 contains 16 residues. The CDR3 sequence: CSAREKETGAYNEQFF.

The genes are TRBV10-3 and TRBJ2-1; as DNA is missing, the TRBD1 call by TCRdb cannot be tested. Per germline, CDR1 ENHRY and CDR2 SYGVKD. CDR3 length: 14 amino acids. The CDR3 sequence is CAIGQGTYYNEQFF.

This rearrangement joins TRBV4-1 to TRBJ1-4; TCRdb designates TRBD1, a call that cannot be tested without DNA. The germline CDR1 and CDR2 sequences are MGHRA and YSYEKL. The CDR3 is 16 residues long. The CDR3 is CASSQRGPATNEKLFF.

The chain employs TRBV21-1 and TRBJ2-5; TCRdb's D call, TRBD1, is unchecked because there is no DNA. TRBV21-1 is classified as a pseudogene. CDR3 size: 17 residues. CDR3 region: CASSKAGGGENQETQYF.

The chain's CDR3 is CASSPTGDSYEQYF. The chain uses TRBV18 and TRBJ2-7; TCRdb names TRBD1, which stays unverified in the absence of DNA. This CDR3 comprises 14 residues. Germline CDR1 KGHSH, CDR2 LQKENI.

This sequence joins TRBV7-2 and TRBJ2-1; TCRdb selects TRBD2, and the lack of DNA leaves this call unchecked. This CDR3 has 15 residues. Germline V lookup: CDR1 SGHTA, CDR2 FQGNSA. CDR3 residues: CASRGTSGSGGEQFF.

V and J are TRBV29-1 and TRBJ1-1; TCRdb returns TRBD1, unconfirmable since there is no DNA. CDR1 and CDR2 from the germline V gene are SQVTM and ANQGSEA. This CDR3 comprises 14 residues. The CDR3 loop reads CSVEGGQGETEAFF.

The CDR3 loop reads CSVVGPRSTDTQYF. The V gene is TRBV29-1, the J gene TRBJ2-3; TCRdb selects TRBD1, and the lack of DNA leaves this call unchecked. Germline V CDR1 and CDR2: SQVTM, ANQGSEA. The CDR3 sequence is 14 residues long.

This chain joins TRBV18 and TRBJ1-1; no DNA is available, so the TRBD1 call from TCRdb remains unchecked. This CDR3 is built from 14 residues. CDR1 and CDR2 (germline): KGHSH, LQKENI. CDR3 sequence reads: CASSPLDSYTEAFF.

The chain has TRBV5-1 and TRBJ2-7; TCRdb's D call, TRBD2, is unchecked because there is no DNA. Germline-derived CDR1 and CDR2 are SGHRS and YFSETQ. The CDR3 totals 18 residues. This CDR3 reads CASSYGTSGRRLGYEQYF.

The chain uses TRBV4-3 and TRBJ2-7; lacking DNA, the TRBD2 call made by TCRdb goes unchecked. The CDR3 totals 17 residues. The germline CDR1 and CDR2 sequences are LGHNA and YSLEER. The CDR3 here is CASSQVASGDYSYEQYF.

The chain is built from TRBV12-3 or TRBV12-4 and TRBJ1-1; the D gene TCRdb calls, TRBD1, cannot be checked with no DNA. The CDR3 has 12 residues. CDR3 loop: CASSSTTGPAFF.

This rearrangement joins TRBV7-3 to TRBJ2-1; TCRdb's D call, TRBD2, is unchecked because there is no DNA. Germline CDR1 reads SGHTA; CDR2 reads FQGTGA. The CDR3 loop spans 15 amino acids. The CDR3 protein is CASSLRLAVYNEQFF.

This chain's CDR3 is CASSLPGQAFEAFF. V and J are TRBV5-1 and TRBJ1-1; TCRdb designates TRBD1, a call that cannot be tested without DNA. Germline V gene lookup returns CDR1 SGHRS and CDR2 YFSETQ. The CDR3 spans 14 residues.

The CDR3 region is CASSSRDRGGYEQFF. V and J are TRBV12-3 or TRBV12-4 and TRBJ2-1; TCRdb gives TRBD1 as the D gene, but with no DNA this cannot be confirmed. This CDR3 contains 15 residues.